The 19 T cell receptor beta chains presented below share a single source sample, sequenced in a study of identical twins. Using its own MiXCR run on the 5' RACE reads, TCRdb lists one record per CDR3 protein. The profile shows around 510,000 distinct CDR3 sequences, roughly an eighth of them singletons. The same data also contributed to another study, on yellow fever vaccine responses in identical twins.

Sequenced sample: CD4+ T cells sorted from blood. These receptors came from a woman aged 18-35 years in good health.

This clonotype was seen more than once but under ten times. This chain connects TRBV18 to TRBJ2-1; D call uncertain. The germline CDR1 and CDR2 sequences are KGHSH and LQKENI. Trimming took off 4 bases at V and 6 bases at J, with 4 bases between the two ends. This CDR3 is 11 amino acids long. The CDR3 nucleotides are TGTGCCAGCTCACATCCCAATGAGCAGTTCTTC. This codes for CASSHPNEQFF.

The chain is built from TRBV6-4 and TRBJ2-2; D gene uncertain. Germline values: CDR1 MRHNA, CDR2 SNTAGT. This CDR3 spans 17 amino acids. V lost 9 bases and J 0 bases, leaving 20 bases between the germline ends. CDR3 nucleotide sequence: TGTGCCAGAACCCCGGACGGTCAACACGCGAACACCGGGGAGCTGTTTTTT. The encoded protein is CARTPDGQHANTGELFF.

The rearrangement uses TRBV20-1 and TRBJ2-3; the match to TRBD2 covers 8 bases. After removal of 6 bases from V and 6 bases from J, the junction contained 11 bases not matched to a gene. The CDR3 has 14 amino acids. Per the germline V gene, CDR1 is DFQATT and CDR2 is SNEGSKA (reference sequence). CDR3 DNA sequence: TGCAGTGCCCCCATCGTGATAGCGGGGGATACGCAGTATTTT. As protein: CSAPIVIAGDTQYF.

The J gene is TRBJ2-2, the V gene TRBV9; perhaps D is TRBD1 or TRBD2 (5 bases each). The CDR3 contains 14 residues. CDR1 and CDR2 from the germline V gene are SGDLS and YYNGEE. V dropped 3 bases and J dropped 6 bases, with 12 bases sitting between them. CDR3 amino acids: CASSAGPDPGELFF. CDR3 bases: TGTGCCAGCAGCGCGGGGCCAGACCCCGGGGAGCTGTTTTTT.

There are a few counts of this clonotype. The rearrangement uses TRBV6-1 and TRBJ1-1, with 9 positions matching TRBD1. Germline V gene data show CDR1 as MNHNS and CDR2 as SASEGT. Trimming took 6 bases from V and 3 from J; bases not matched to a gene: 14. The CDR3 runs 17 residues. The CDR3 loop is CASSGISGTGMDTEAFF. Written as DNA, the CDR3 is TGTGCCAGCAGCGGGATATCCGGGACAGGGATGGACACTGAAGCTTTCTTT.

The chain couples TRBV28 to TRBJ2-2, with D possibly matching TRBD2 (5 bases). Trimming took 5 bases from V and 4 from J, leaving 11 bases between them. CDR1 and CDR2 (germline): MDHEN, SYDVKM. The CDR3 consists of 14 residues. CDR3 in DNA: TGTGCCAGCAGTGGAGGACGTGGCACCGGGGAGCTGTTTTTT. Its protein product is CASSGGRGTGELFF.

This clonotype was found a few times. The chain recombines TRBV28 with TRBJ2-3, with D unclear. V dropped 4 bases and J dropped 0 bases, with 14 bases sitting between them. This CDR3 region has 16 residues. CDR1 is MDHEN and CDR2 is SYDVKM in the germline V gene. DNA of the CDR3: TGTGCCAGCAGTTCTACCCGGACCTATAGCACAGATACGCAGTATTTT. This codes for CASSSTRTYSTDTQYF.

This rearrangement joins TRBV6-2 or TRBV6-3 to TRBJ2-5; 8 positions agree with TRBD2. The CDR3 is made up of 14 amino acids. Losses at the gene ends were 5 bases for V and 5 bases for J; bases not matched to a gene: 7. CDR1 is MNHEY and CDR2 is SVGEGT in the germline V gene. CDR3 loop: CASSLLAVRETQYF. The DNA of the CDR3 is TGTGCCAGCAGTCTACTAGCGGTGAGGGAGACCCAGTACTTC.

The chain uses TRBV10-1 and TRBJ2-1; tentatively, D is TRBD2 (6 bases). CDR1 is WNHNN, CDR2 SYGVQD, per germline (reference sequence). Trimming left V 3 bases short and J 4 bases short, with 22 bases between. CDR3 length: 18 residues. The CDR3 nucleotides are TGCGCCAGCAGTGACCATCCGCCCTCAGCGGGTATATACAATGAGCAGTTCTTC. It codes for CASSDHPPSAGIYNEQFF.

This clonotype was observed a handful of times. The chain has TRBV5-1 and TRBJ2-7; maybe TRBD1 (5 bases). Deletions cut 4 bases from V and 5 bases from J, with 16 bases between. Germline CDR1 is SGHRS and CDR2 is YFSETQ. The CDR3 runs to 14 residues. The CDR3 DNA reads TGCGCCAGCAGCGGCCAGGGTTTGAGTAACGAGCAGTACTTC. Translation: CASSGQGLSNEQYF.

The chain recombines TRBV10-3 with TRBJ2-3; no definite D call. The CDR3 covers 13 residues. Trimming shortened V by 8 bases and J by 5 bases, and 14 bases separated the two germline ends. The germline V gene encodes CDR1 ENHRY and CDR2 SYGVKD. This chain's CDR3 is CAIGAPPGDTQYF. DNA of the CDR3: TGTGCCATCGGAGCCCCTCCCGGAGATACGCAGTATTTT.

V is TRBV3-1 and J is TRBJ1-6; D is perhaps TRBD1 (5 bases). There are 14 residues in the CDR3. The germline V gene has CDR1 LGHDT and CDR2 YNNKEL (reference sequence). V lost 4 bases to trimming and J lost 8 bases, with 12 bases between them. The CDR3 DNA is TGTGCCAGCAGCCCTGGACTAGGGGATTCACCCCTCCACTTT. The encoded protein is CASSPGLGDSPLHF.

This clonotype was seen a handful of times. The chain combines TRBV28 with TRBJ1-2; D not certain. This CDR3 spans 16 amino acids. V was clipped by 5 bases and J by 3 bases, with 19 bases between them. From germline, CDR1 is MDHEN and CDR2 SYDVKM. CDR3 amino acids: CASSAGNRVWDYGYTF. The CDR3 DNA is TGTGCCAGCAGTGCCGGGAATAGGGTGTGGGACTATGGCTACACCTTC.

The chain's CDR3 is CASSPTGQFPEAFF. The CDR3 DNA is TGTGCCAGCAGCCCTACTGGACAGTTCCCTGAAGCTTTCTTT. This chain joins TRBV12-3 or TRBV12-4 and TRBJ1-1, with D perhaps matching TRBD1 (6 bases). V shed 6 bases and J shed 6 bases, with 17 bases lying between them. CDR3 length: 14 residues.

The CDR3 DNA reads TGCAGTGCTAGTACACAGATTCCCACAGATACGCAGTATTTT. It yields the protein CSASTQIPTDTQYF. The chain joins TRBV20-1 to TRBJ2-3, with no clear D. CDR3 length: 14 residues. Germline CDR1 is DFQATT and CDR2 is SNEGSKA (reference sequence). V dropped 3 bases and J dropped 2 bases, with 12 bases sitting between them.

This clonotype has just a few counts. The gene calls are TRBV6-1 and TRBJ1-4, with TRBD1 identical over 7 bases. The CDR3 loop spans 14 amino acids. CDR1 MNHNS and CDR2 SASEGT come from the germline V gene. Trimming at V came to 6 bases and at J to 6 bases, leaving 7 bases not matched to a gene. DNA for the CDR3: TGTGCCAGCAGATCCGGGACAGTGTATGAAAAACTGTTTTTT. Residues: CASRSGTVYEKLFF.

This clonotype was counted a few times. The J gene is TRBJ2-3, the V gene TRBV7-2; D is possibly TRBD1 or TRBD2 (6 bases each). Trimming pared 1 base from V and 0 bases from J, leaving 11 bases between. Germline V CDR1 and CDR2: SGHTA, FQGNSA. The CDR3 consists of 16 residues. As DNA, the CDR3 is TGTGCCAGCAGCTTAGACCCGGGGGCAAGCACAGATACGCAGTATTTT. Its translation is CASSLDPGASTDTQYF.

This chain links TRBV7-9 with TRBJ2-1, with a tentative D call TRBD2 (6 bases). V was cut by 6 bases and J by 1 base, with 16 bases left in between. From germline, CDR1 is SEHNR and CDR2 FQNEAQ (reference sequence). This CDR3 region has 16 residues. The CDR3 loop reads CASRGAGNFSYNEQFF. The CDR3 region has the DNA TGTGCCAGCAGAGGGGCGGGAAACTTTTCCTACAATGAGCAGTTCTTC.

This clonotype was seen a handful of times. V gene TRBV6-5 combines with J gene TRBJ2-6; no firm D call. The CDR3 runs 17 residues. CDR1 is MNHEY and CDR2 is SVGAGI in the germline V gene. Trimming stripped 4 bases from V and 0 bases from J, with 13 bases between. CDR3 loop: CASSSHSFNSGANVLTF. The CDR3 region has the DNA TGTGCCAGCAGTTCCCATTCGTTTAACTCTGGGGCCAACGTCCTGACTTTC.